Listed here are 21 T cell receptor beta chains from one sample, sequenced in a study of CD8 T cells in ankylosing spondylitis. Notes on the study in general: Characteristic, it appeared, of ankylosing spondylitis blood was a TCR beta motif of about eight highly homologous variants.

These TCRs' antigens remain unknown. MiXCR, run by TCRdb on the 5' RACE reads, gives a single entry per CDR3 protein. The table has around 890,000 distinct CDR3 sequences, approximately 12% seen once; the top ten hold 0.51%. Sequenced material: blood, either unsorted or a sorted T cell fraction (not recorded which). These receptors all come from a male donor with ankylosing spondylitis.

This clonotype was detected ten times or more. The chain joins TRBV7-6 to TRBJ1-5; 7 bases match TRBD1. CDR3 size: 14 residues. The ends lost 4 bases at V and 5 bases at J; junction bases unmatched: 5. Germline lookup yields CDR1 SGHVS and CDR2 FNYEAQ. CDR3 DNA sequence: TGTGCCAGCAGCTGGGGGCAGGGGGATCAGCCCCAGCATTTT. Protein sequence: CASSWGQGDQPQHF.

The V gene is TRBV20-1, the J gene TRBJ1-1, with D hard to call. There are 12 residues in the CDR3. CDR1 is DFQATT and CDR2 is SNEGSKA in the germline V gene (reference sequence). Trimming cost V 1 base and J 11 bases, with 14 bases left between them. The CDR3 is CSARVGVVKAFF. The DNA for the CDR3 is TGCAGTGCTAGAGTCGGGGTTGTAAAGGCTTTCTTT.

This rearrangement joins TRBV20-1 to TRBJ2-1; 7 bases are a match to TRBD2. From germline, CDR1 is DFQATT and CDR2 SNEGSKA (reference sequence). The CDR3 covers 15 residues. V lost 5 bases, J lost 4 bases, and 11 bases stayed unmatched. The CDR3 nucleotides read TGCAGTGCTGGACGGGGTGCGGGAGCGTACAATGAGCAGTTCTTC. Its translation is CSAGRGAGAYNEQFF.

This clonotype was picked up a small number of times. The chain carries TRBV2 and TRBJ1-1; a possible D gene is TRBD1 (5 bases). V lost 7 bases, J lost 4 bases, and 13 bases lay in between. The CDR3 is made up of 13 amino acids. CDR1 and CDR2 (germline): SNHLY, FYNNEI. This chain's CDR3 is CASNPGGSTEAFF. The CDR3, as DNA: TGTGCCAGCAATCCCGGGGGGAGCACTGAAGCTTTCTTT. The variable domain in full, with the rest retrieved from reference TRBV2 and TRBJ1-1, is EPEVTQTPSHQVTQMGQEVILRCVPISNHLYFYWYRQILGQKVEFLVSFYNNEISEKSEIFDDQFSVERPDGSNFTLKIRSTKLEDSAMYFCASNPGGSTEAFFGQGTRLTVV.

This clonotype turned up a few times. V usage is TRBV29-1 and J usage is TRBJ2-5; D is possibly TRBD1 (6 bases). V was trimmed by 2 bases and J by 1 base, leaving 23 bases between them. CDR3 length equals 18 residues. The germline V gene encodes CDR1 SQVTM and CDR2 ANQGSEA. CDR3 sequence reads: CSVESPQRVGQLQETQYF. In DNA form, the CDR3 reads TGCAGCGTTGAATCACCACAGAGGGTTGGACAGCTCCAAGAGACCCAGTACTTC.

This clonotype has a count of ten or more. The genes are TRBV4-3 and TRBJ1-2; D possibly corresponds to TRBD1 (5 bases). V dropped 2 bases and J dropped 6 bases, with 10 bases sitting between them. Germline CDR1 reads LGHNA; CDR2 reads YSLEER. CDR3 length equals 13 residues. The CDR3 nucleotides are TGCGCCAGCAGCCAATCGGCGGGGGATGGCTACACCTTC. Its protein product is CASSQSAGDGYTF.

Details on this clonotype: Germline is not matched at one junction end, which may reflect a read error. The chain recombines TRBV7-7 with TRBJ1-5; D is unclear. This CDR3 has 14 residues. The germline gives CDR1 SSHAT, CDR2 FNYEAQ (reference sequence). CDR3 sequence (DNA): TGTGCTAGCAGCTTAAGTTATGGGGTCCAGCCCCAGCATTTT. Protein: CASSLSYGVQPQHF.

This clonotype has more than one count but fewer than ten. The chain joins TRBV6-1 to TRBJ1-4; 8 bases fit TRBD1. With 5 bases clipped from V and 6 bases from J, the junction kept 5 bases outside the gene matches. The CDR3 length is 14 residues. CDR1 and CDR2 from the germline V gene are MNHNS and SASEGT. In nucleotides, the CDR3 is TGTGCCAGCAGTACAGGGGGTGTGGATGAAAAACTGTTTTTT. Its protein product is CASSTGGVDEKLFF.

This chain links TRBV5-6 with TRBJ1-5; tentatively, D is TRBD1 (6 bases). The V gene lost 3 bases and the J gene lost 4 bases, with 17 bases spanning the gap. Per the germline V gene, CDR1 is SGHDT and CDR2 is YYEEEE. The CDR3 contains 16 residues. This chain's CDR3 is CASSWGPGRENQPQHF. CDR3 nucleotide sequence: TGTGCCAGCAGCTGGGGGCCGGGAAGAGAAAATCAGCCCCAGCATTTT.

CDR3 bases: TGCAGTGCTAGACGCGGAATCACCTACGAGCAGTACTTC. Its protein is CSARRGITYEQYF. The V and J genes are TRBV20-1 and TRBJ2-7; D ambiguous. Trimming removed 2 bases at V and 2 bases at J, with 10 bases between. There are 13 residues in the CDR3. CDR1 DFQATT and CDR2 SNEGSKA come from the germline V gene (reference sequence).

This clonotype was observed a few times. The chain is built from TRBV3-1 and TRBJ2-5; D is possibly TRBD1 (6 bases). The CDR3 loop spans 16 amino acids. Trimming took 0 bases from V and 5 from J, leaving 16 bases between them. In germline, CDR1 is LGHDT, CDR2 YNNKEL (reference sequence). The CDR3 reads CASSQDIAGRGETQYF. DNA for the CDR3: TGTGCCAGCAGCCAAGATATCGCAGGAAGGGGGGAGACCCAGTACTTC.

This clonotype came up a few times. J is TRBJ2-7 and V is TRBV20-1; D might be TRBD1 or TRBD2, each matching 5 bases. V shed 1 base and J shed 5 bases, with 12 bases lying between them. This CDR3 is built from 13 residues. Germline loops: CDR1 DFQATT, CDR2 SNEGSKA (reference sequence). The DNA for the CDR3 is TGCAGTGCTAGAGGTGGATGGGACCACGAGCAGTACTTC. Its translation: CSARGGWDHEQYF.

This clonotype was detected ten times or more. The chain joins TRBV29-1 to TRBJ1-5; D call uncertain. V dropped 4 bases and J dropped 2 bases, with 12 bases sitting between them. The CDR3 has 14 amino acids. Germline assignment: CDR1 SQVTM and CDR2 ANQGSEA. This CDR3 reads CSVGRETGNQPQHF. CDR3 DNA: TGCAGCGTTGGGAGGGAAACAGGCAATCAGCCCCAGCATTTT.

The chain employs TRBV7-9 and TRBJ2-1; a possible D gene is TRBD1 (6 bases). V was shortened by 4 bases and J by 3 bases, with 19 bases between the two germline ends. CDR1 and CDR2 (germline): SEHNR, FQNEAQ (reference sequence). The CDR3 has 17 residues. This chain's CDR3 is CASSSPKQGTIYNEQFF. CDR3 nucleotides: TGTGCCAGCAGCTCTCCGAAACAGGGTACGATCTACAATGAGCAGTTCTTC.

This clonotype was counted at least ten times. J is TRBJ2-5 and V is TRBV5-1; 7 bases line up with TRBD1. Germline trimming cut 5 bases from V and 5 bases from J; bases unmatched to any gene: 6. Germline V gene sequence: CDR1 SGHRS, CDR2 YFSETQ. The CDR3 contains 13 residues. This CDR3 is CASRQDRAETQYF. CDR3 sequence (DNA): TGCGCCAGCAGACAAGACAGGGCGGAGACCCAGTACTTC.

This clonotype was counted between two and nine times. The V call is TRBV19, the J call TRBJ2-1, with D unresolved. The ends were cut back, 5 bases at V and 7 bases at J, with 21 bases in the middle. The V gene's germline CDR1 is LNHDA and CDR2 SQIVND (reference sequence). The CDR3 has 16 amino acids. CDR3 bases: TGTGCCAGTAGTCCTATCCAAGGACCCCATGTTAATGAGCAGTTCTTC. Translation gives CASSPIQGPHVNEQFF.

The V call is TRBV5-1, the J call TRBJ2-3, with TRBD2 matching over 8 bases. With V trimmed by 1 base and J by 4 bases, 11 bases remained unmatched. The CDR3 totals 17 residues. CDR1 is SGHRS, CDR2 YFSETQ, per germline. The CDR3 nucleotides are TGCGCCAGCAGCTTGTGGAGCGGGGGAGCTGGGGCAGATACGCAGTATTTT. Translating it yields CASSLWSGGAGADTQYF.

This clonotype was counted a few times. The rearrangement uses TRBV6-6 and TRBJ2-5; D is unclear. This CDR3 spans 12 amino acids. Germline CDR1 MNHNY, CDR2 SVGAGI (reference sequence). V was shortened by 6 bases and J by 14 bases, with 19 bases between the two germline ends. CDR3 region: CASSPGFTTIYF. Written as DNA, the CDR3 is TGTGCCAGCAGCCCAGGTTTCACCACCATTTACTTC.

This clonotype was seen ten or more times. This chain connects TRBV20-1 to TRBJ2-2; TRBD1 aligns across 10 bases. This CDR3 contains 15 residues. Germline V gene sequence: CDR1 DFQATT, CDR2 SNEGSKA (reference sequence). V lost 6 bases, J lost 4 bases, and 8 bases stayed unmatched. CDR3 nucleotides: TGCAGTGCCCAAACCGGGACAGGGGTCACCGGGGAGCTGTTTTTT. Its protein is CSAQTGTGVTGELFF.

This clonotype was recorded a few times. CDR3 bases: TGCGCCAGCAGCTCTGCGGACTACAATGAGCAGTTCTTC. It codes for CASSSADYNEQFF. The V gene is TRBV5-1, the J gene TRBJ2-1; no clear D. Trimming removed 3 bases from V and 3 bases from J, with 7 bases in between. CDR1 is SGHRS, CDR2 YFSETQ, per germline. The CDR3 covers 13 residues.

The V gene is TRBV7-2, the J gene TRBJ2-4; no reliable D call. Between the trimmed V and J ends, which lost 4 bases and 4 bases, there was a span of 2 bases. This CDR3 has 11 residues. Germline loops: CDR1 SGHTA, CDR2 FQGNSA. CDR3 sequence reads: CASSSKNIQYF. The CDR3, as DNA: TGTGCCAGCAGCTCAAAAAACATTCAGTACTTC.